Each of the 28 T cell receptor beta chains below was sequenced from the same sample in a study of blood T cell repertoires in COVID-19. Measured with immunoSEQ multiplex PCR; TCRdb has only the in-frame clones, and not every one. The sample includes about 140,000 clones, approximately 88% seen only once; the top ten take approximately 5%. The sample consisted of PBMCs or T cells enriched from blood (not recorded which). These receptors were taken from a man aged 40-50 years with acute COVID-19.

The V and J genes are TRBV7-9 and TRBJ1-6; D uncertain. The CDR3 is 16 amino acids. Germline-derived CDR1 and CDR2 are SEHNR and FQNEAQ (reference sequence). Trimming stripped 1 base from V and 7 bases from J, with 14 bases between. CDR3 protein: CASSLGSPSANSPLHF. The CDR3, as DNA: TGTGCCAGCAGCTTAGGGAGCCCTAGCGCCAATTCACCCCTCCACTTT.

This rearrangement joins TRBV27 to TRBJ2-3, with D perhaps matching TRBD2 (6 bases). The V gene lost 6 bases and the J gene lost 1 base, with 8 bases spanning the gap. The CDR3 has 13 residues. Germline CDR1 is MNHEY and CDR2 is SMNVEV (reference sequence). In DNA form, the CDR3 reads TGTGCCAGCAGCTCTAGCGGCACAGATACGCAGTATTTT. The encoded protein is CASSSSGTDTQYF.

The chain carries TRBV9 and TRBJ2-3; 7 positions agree with TRBD1. Germline V gives CDR1 SGDLS, CDR2 YYNGEE. J lost 3 bases, V lost 4 bases, and 5 bases had no gene match. The CDR3 is made up of 14 amino acids. The CDR3 DNA is TGTGCCAGCAGCCCACAGGGGCGAACAGATACGCAGTATTTT. Translating gives CASSPQGRTDTQYF.

This clone was recorded once. The chain recombines TRBV25-1 with TRBJ2-1, with D tentatively TRBD1 (6 bases). Germline CDR1 reads MGHDK; CDR2 reads SYGVNS. V lost 4 bases and J 5 bases, leaving 9 bases between the germline ends. The CDR3 has 13 amino acids. CDR3 protein: CASSVAGDNEQFF. CDR3 nucleotides: TGTGCCAGCAGTGTGGCAGGGGACAATGAGCAGTTCTTC.

The chain combines TRBV19 with TRBJ2-1; TRBD2 matches at 10 bases. With V trimmed by 6 bases and J by 2 bases, 7 bases remained unmatched. The CDR3 runs to 16 residues. Germline CDR1 LNHDA, CDR2 SQIVND (reference sequence). CDR3: CASSLTLAGAYNEQFF. In nucleotides, the CDR3 is TGTGCCAGTAGCCTGACTCTAGCGGGAGCCTACAATGAGCAGTTCTTC.

This rearrangement joins TRBV13 to TRBJ2-1; 12 nucleotides agree with TRBD2. J was trimmed by 0 bases and V by 2 bases; bases with no gene match: 14. The CDR3 contains 21 residues. CDR1 is PRHDT and CDR2 is FYEKMQ in the germline V gene (reference sequence). As DNA, the CDR3 is TGTGCCAGCAGCTTATTACTAGCGGGGGGCACACTCCTCAGCTCCTACAATGAGCAGTTCTTC. Protein: CASSLLLAGGTLLSSYNEQFF.

The chain is built from TRBV4-3 and TRBJ2-7; a weak D match, TRBD2 (5 bases). The CDR3 length is 15 residues. Trimming left V 0 bases short and J 4 bases short, with 13 bases between. Germline CDR1 is LGHNA and CDR2 is YSLEER. CDR3 coding DNA: TGCGCCAGCAGCCAAGATGTCGGGGTTGGGTACGAGCAGTACTTC. Protein: CASSQDVGVGYEQYF.

CDR3 sequence reads: CASSSTGKHGYTF. The CDR3 nucleotides read TGTGCCAGCAGCTCTACAGGGAAACATGGCTACACCTTC. The chain uses TRBV7-2 and TRBJ1-2; the D gene is possibly TRBD1 (6 bases). The CDR3 covers 13 residues. V lost 4 bases to trimming and J lost 6 bases, with 12 bases between them. In germline, CDR1 is SGHTA, CDR2 FQGNSA.

The chain carries TRBV7-2 and TRBJ2-3, with 9 bases fitting TRBD2. Germline V lookup: CDR1 SGHTA, CDR2 FQGNSA. The trim removed 4 bases at V and 1 base at J, leaving 3 bases unmatched. The length of the CDR3 is 15 residues. The DNA of the CDR3 is TGTGCCAGCAGCTCGTTAGCGGGGGGCACAGATACGCAGTATTTT. This encodes CASSSLAGGTDTQYF.

V and J are TRBV24-1 and TRBJ2-1, with 8 positions matching TRBD2. This CDR3 region has 16 residues. J gave up 2 bases and V 5 bases, and 7 bases lay outside the gene matches. Germline lookup yields CDR1 KGHDR and CDR2 SFDVKD. The CDR3 sequence is CATSVSGRVPYNEQFF. The CDR3 DNA sequence: TGTGCCACCAGTGTGAGCGGGAGAGTACCCTACAATGAGCAGTTCTTC.

J is TRBJ1-6 and V is TRBV3-1 (or the pseudogene TRBV3-2); 7 positions match TRBD1. The germline gives CDR1 LGHDT, CDR2 YNNKEL (reference sequence). There are 16 residues in the CDR3. The trim removed 1 base at V and 9 bases at J, leaving 9 bases unmatched. The chain's CDR3 is CASSQGGGFFRSPLHF. The DNA of the CDR3 is TGTGCCAGCAGCCAAGGAGGGGGCTTTTTTCGTTCACCCCTCCACTTT.

The chain joins TRBV5-1 to TRBJ2-3; the match to TRBD1 covers 7 bases. CDR3 size: 15 residues. Germline V gene data show CDR1 as SGHRS and CDR2 as YFSETQ. The junction had 7 bases not matched to a gene; V was cut back by 5 bases and J by 1 base. CDR3 bases: TGCGCCAGCAGGCGGACAGGATGGGGCACAGATACGCAGTATTTT. Translated: CASRRTGWGTDTQYF.

V usage is TRBV10-3 and J usage is TRBJ2-1; TRBD1 matches at 7 bases. The J segment lost 5 bases and the V segment lost 6 bases, leaving 10 bases of the junction unmatched. Germline CDR1 reads ENHRY; CDR2 reads SYGVKD. This CDR3 is built from 15 residues. The CDR3 DNA is TGTGCCATCAGGGAGACAGGGAATTCCCACAATGAGCAGTTCTTC. Translating gives CAIRETGNSHNEQFF.

The chain joins TRBV27 to TRBJ2-1; D might be TRBD1 (6 bases). In germline, CDR1 is MNHEY, CDR2 SMNVEV (reference sequence). This CDR3 region has 16 residues. Trimming stripped 4 bases from V and 0 bases from J, with 13 bases between. CDR3 residues: CASSSGTRSSYNEQFF. CDR3 coding DNA: TGTGCCAGCAGTTCCGGGACACGAAGCTCCTACAATGAGCAGTTCTTC.

The rearrangement uses TRBV4-1 and TRBJ1-5; TRBD1 might be the D (6 bases). This CDR3 is 15 amino acids long. Germline V lookup: CDR1 MGHRA, CDR2 YSYEKL. V lost 1 base to trimming and J lost 4 bases, with 11 bases between them. CDR3: CASSQGPGENQPQHF. As DNA, the CDR3 is TGCGCCAGCAGCCAAGGCCCAGGGGAAAATCAGCCCCAGCATTTT.

V usage is TRBV10-1 and J usage is TRBJ2-5; maybe TRBD2 (5 bases). Germline V CDR1 and CDR2: WNHNN, SYGVQD (reference sequence). The CDR3 spans 14 residues. V was cut by 5 bases and J by 0 bases, with 10 bases left in between. The CDR3 region is CASSLSGNQETQYF. CDR3 sequence (DNA): TGCGCCAGCAGTTTGTCGGGGAACCAAGAGACCCAGTACTTC.

V and J are TRBV6-5 and TRBJ1-2, with a tentative D call TRBD1 (6 bases). Trimming removed 6 bases at V and 7 bases at J, with 15 bases between. Germline V lookup: CDR1 MNHEY, CDR2 SVGAGI. The CDR3 sequence is 13 residues long. This chain's CDR3 is CASRPQGKSGYTF. The CDR3 region has the DNA TGTGCCAGCAGACCCCAGGGGAAGAGTGGCTACACCTTC.

The rearrangement links TRBV25-1 to TRBJ2-1; TRBD1 is a possible D gene (6 bases). The CDR3 runs 14 residues. Germline V gene data show CDR1 as MGHDK and CDR2 as SYGVNS. Trimming took 4 bases from V and 2 from J, leaving 9 bases between them. For the CDR3, the DNA is TGTGCCAGCAGTGGACAGGCACCCTACAATGAGCAGTTCTTC. It is translated as CASSGQAPYNEQFF.

The rearrangement uses TRBV28 and TRBJ1-6; 7 nucleotides align to TRBD1. Looked up from germline, CDR1 is MDHEN and CDR2 is SYDVKM. V shed 3 bases and J 7 bases; nucleotides not matched to a gene: 12. CDR3 size: 17 residues. Here the CDR3 reads CASSLDGPTGNNSPLHF. The DNA of the CDR3 is TGTGCCAGCAGTTTGGACGGGCCGACAGGGAACAATTCACCCCTCCACTTT.

This chain links TRBV6-5 with TRBJ1-6; 8 positions agree with TRBD1. There are 15 residues in the CDR3. Germline V gene sequence: CDR1 MNHEY, CDR2 SVGAGI. The trim removed 7 bases at V and 10 bases at J, leaving 12 bases unmatched. The CDR3 region is CASMGGQGSGSPLHF. The CDR3 DNA reads as TGTGCCAGCATGGGAGGACAGGGTTCGGGGTCACCCCTCCACTTT.

This clone was picked up one time. V and J are TRBV7-8 and TRBJ2-7; D might be TRBD1 (5 bases). The germline V gene has CDR1 SGHVS and CDR2 FQNEAQ. CDR3 length equals 14 residues. V lost 4 bases to trimming and J lost 0 bases, with 10 bases between them. CDR3 coding DNA: TGTGCCAGCAGCTCCGCAGGGATCTCCTACGAGCAGTACTTC. It is translated as CASSSAGISYEQYF.

The chain links TRBV4-1 to TRBJ2-3; D perhaps matches TRBD2 (6 bases). Germline V gene data show CDR1 as MGHRA and CDR2 as YSYEKL. The ends were cut back, 0 bases at V and 5 bases at J, with 6 bases in the middle. The CDR3 length is 13 residues. Here the CDR3 reads CASSQEGGDTQYF. In nucleotides, the CDR3 is TGCGCCAGCAGCCAAGAGGGGGGAGATACGCAGTATTTT.

This chain links TRBV11-3 with TRBJ2-2; perhaps TRBD1 as D (6 bases). Looked up from germline, CDR1 is SGHNT and CDR2 is YENEEA. The CDR3 totals 13 residues. The V end was cut by 4 bases, the J end by 6 bases, with 9 bases between. The CDR3 sequence: CASSSNRAGELFF. The CDR3 nucleotides read TGTGCCAGCAGCTCCAACAGGGCCGGGGAGCTGTTTTTT.

This rearrangement joins TRBV19 to TRBJ2-7; D is perhaps TRBD1 (6 bases). Germline CDR1 LNHDA, CDR2 SQIVND (reference sequence). V was trimmed by 5 bases and J by 4 bases, leaving 12 bases between them. The CDR3 runs to 13 residues. The CDR3 sequence: CASSQGLVYEQYF. CDR3 bases: TGTGCCAGTAGTCAGGGGTTGGTTTACGAGCAGTACTTC.

The genes are TRBV7-2 and TRBJ1-2; D gene uncertain. From germline, CDR1 is SGHTA and CDR2 FQGNSA. This CDR3 has 16 amino acids. Trimming cost V 5 bases and J 2 bases, with 18 bases left between them. The CDR3 reads CASSPRWQAINYGYTF. DNA for the CDR3: TGTGCCAGCAGCCCCCGCTGGCAGGCGATAAACTATGGCTACACCTTC.

The chain combines TRBV28 with TRBJ2-3; a weak D match, TRBD2 (5 bases). V was trimmed by 0 bases and J by 0 bases, leaving 10 bases between them. Germline CDR1 is MDHEN and CDR2 is SYDVKM. The CDR3 loop spans 16 amino acids. CDR3 region: CASSLWTTVSTDTQYF. CDR3 coding DNA: TGTGCCAGCAGTTTATGGACTACGGTGAGCACAGATACGCAGTATTTT.

The CDR3 sequence is CASSRAGTGYNPLMEKLFF. The DNA of the CDR3 is TGTGCCAGCTCACGTGCCGGGACAGGGTACAATCCTCTTATGGAAAAACTGTTTTTT. V usage is TRBV18 and J usage is TRBJ1-4; 9 positions agree with TRBD1. Germline-derived CDR1 and CDR2 are KGHSH and LQKENI. After removal of 4 bases from V and 8 bases from J, the junction contained 20 bases not matched to a gene. The CDR3 totals 19 residues.

The count of this clone is one. The chain is built from TRBV7-2 and TRBJ1-1, with TRBD1 matching over 9 bases. This CDR3 comprises 15 residues. J was trimmed by 5 bases and V by 1 base; bases with no gene match: 5. Germline-derived CDR1 and CDR2 are SGHTA and FQGNSA. This CDR3 is CASSLVGTGRTEAFF. The CDR3 nucleotides are TGTGCCAGCAGCTTAGTAGGGACAGGGCGAACTGAAGCTTTCTTT. Using reference TRBV7-2 and TRBJ1-1 for the parts outside the CDR3, the full variable domain is GAGVSQSPSNKVTEKGKDVELRCDPISGHTALYWYRQSLGQGLEFLIYFQGNSAPDKSGLPSDRFSAERTGGSVSTLTIQRTQQEDSAVYLCASSLVGTGRTEAFFGQGTRLTVV.